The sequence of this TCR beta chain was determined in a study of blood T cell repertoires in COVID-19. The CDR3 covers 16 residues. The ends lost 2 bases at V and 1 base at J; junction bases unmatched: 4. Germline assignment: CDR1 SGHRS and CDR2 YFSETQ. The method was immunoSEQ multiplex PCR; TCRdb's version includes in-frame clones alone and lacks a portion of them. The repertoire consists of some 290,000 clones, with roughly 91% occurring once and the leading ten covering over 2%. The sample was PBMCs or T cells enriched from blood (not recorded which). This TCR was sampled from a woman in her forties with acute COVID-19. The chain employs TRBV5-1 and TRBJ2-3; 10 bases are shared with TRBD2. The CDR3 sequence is CASSLAGGPGTDTQYF. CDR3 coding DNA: TGCGCCAGCAGCTTAGCGGGGGGGCCGGGCACAGATACGCAGTATTTT.